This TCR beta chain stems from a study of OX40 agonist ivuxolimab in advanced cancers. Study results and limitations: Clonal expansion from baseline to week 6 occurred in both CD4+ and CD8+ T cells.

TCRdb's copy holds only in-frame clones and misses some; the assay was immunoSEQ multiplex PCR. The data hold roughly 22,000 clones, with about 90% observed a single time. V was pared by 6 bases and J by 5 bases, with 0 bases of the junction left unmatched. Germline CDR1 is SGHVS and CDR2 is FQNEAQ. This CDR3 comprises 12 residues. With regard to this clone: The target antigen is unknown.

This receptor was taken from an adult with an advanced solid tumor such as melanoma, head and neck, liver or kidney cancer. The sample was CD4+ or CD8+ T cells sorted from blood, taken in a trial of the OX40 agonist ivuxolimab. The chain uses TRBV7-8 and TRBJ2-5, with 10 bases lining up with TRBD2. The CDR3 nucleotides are TGTGCCAGCAGGGGACTAGCGGAGACCCAGTACTTC. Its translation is CASRGLAETQYF.